The 21 T cell receptor beta chains below were found in one sample sequenced in a study of CD8+CD57+ T cells in acquired aplastic anemia. Only patients with CD8+CD57+ cell expansion on flow cytometry were chosen for sequencing. TCR beta VDJ combinations and CDR3 sequences were profiled from genomic DNA. A single record per CDR3 protein comes from TCRdb applying MiXCR to the reads. The repertoire holds about half a million distinct CDR3 sequences, with less than 35% as singletons. Sequencing was done on a sample of sorted CD4+, CD8+, or CD8+CD57+ T cells (not recorded which) from PBMCs. The receptors originated from a human donor with aplastic anemia.

This clonotype came up a few times. The chain uses TRBV10-3 and TRBJ1-2; no firm D call. V was shortened by 10 bases and J by 3 bases, with 9 bases between the two germline ends. The CDR3 loop spans 11 amino acids. The germline CDR1 and CDR2 sequences are ENHRY and SYGVKD. In DNA, the CDR3 is TGTGCCAGCATCAAGGACTATGGCTACACCTTC. It codes for CASIKDYGYTF.

The V gene is TRBV20-1, the J gene TRBJ2-1; tentatively, D is TRBD1 (6 bases). Trimming took off 0 bases at V and 6 bases at J, with 12 bases between the two ends. The CDR3 consists of 14 residues. Germline loops: CDR1 DFQATT, CDR2 SNEGSKA (reference sequence). CDR3 nucleotides: TGCAGTGCTAGAGAACCGGCAGGGGTCAATGAGCAGTTCTTC. Its translation is CSAREPAGVNEQFF.

This chain uses TRBV27 with TRBJ1-1; D not resolved. The length of the CDR3 is 14 residues. Deletions cut 1 base from V and 5 bases from J, with 11 bases between. Germline V gives CDR1 MNHEY, CDR2 SMNVEV (reference sequence). The CDR3 nucleotides are TGTGCCAGCAGTTTATACTCAGGAAAAACTGAAGCTTTCTTT. Translated: CASSLYSGKTEAFF.

This clonotype was found many times. This chain connects TRBV2 to TRBJ1-2; D is unresolved. This CDR3 has 13 amino acids. The V end was cut by 2 bases, the J end by 6 bases, with 10 bases between. Germline values: CDR1 SNHLY, CDR2 FYNNEI. CDR3 sequence (DNA): TGTGCCAGCAGTGAACGCAGCCGGGATGGCTACACCTTC. This translates into CASSERSRDGYTF.

This clonotype has only a few counts. This chain joins TRBV29-1 and TRBJ1-2; 7 positions match TRBD1. Germline V gene data show CDR1 as SQVTM and CDR2 as ANQGSEA. The CDR3 is made up of 13 amino acids. V shed 6 bases, J shed 5 bases, and the junction held 9 bases outside the gene matches. The CDR3 sequence: CSVPRTGEYGYTF. CDR3 coding DNA: TGCAGCGTACCAAGGACAGGCGAATATGGCTACACCTTC.

This chain links TRBV20-1 with TRBJ2-3, with a possible D match to TRBD2 (5 bases). Trimming removed 3 bases from V and 4 bases from J, with 20 bases in between. The CDR3 covers 16 residues. The V gene's germline CDR1 is DFQATT and CDR2 SNEGSKA (reference sequence). CDR3 residues: CSASSKMLASPDTQYF. In DNA, the CDR3 is TGCAGTGCTAGTTCTAAAATGCTAGCAAGCCCAGATACGCAGTATTTT.

This clonotype was detected once. CDR3 bases: TGCAGTGCTAGTAGAATTCGGGGGCAAGAGACCCAGTACTTC. As protein: CSASRIRGQETQYF. This rearrangement joins TRBV20-1 to TRBJ2-5; D possibly corresponds to TRBD2 (6 bases). CDR1 and CDR2 from the germline V gene are DFQATT and SNEGSKA (reference sequence). The CDR3 contains 14 residues. With 3 bases removed from V and 2 bases from J, the gap between germline ends came to 13 bases.

This clonotype was recorded a few times. This sequence joins TRBV11-2 and TRBJ2-7, with 9 bases fitting TRBD2. Germline trimming cut 5 bases from V and 4 bases from J; bases unmatched to any gene: 9. This CDR3 has 15 amino acids. From germline, CDR1 is SGHAT and CDR2 FQNNGV. The CDR3 protein is CASSQGLADLYEQYF. CDR3 bases: TGTGCCAGCAGCCAGGGACTAGCAGATCTATACGAGCAGTACTTC.

This chain joins TRBV13 and TRBJ2-7; 9 nucleotides agree with TRBD2. The germline gives CDR1 PRHDT, CDR2 FYEKMQ (reference sequence). After removal of 2 bases from V and 3 bases from J, the junction contained 5 bases not matched to a gene. This CDR3 is 15 amino acids long. The CDR3 region has the DNA TGTGCCAGCAGCTTACCAAGCGGGAGGTTCTACGAGCAGTACTTC. Translation: CASSLPSGRFYEQYF. Based on the CDR3 plus reference TRBV13 and TRBJ2-7, the full variable domain is AAGVIQSPRHLIKEKRETATLKCYPIPRHDTVYWYQQGPGQDPQFLISFYEKMQSDKGSIPDRFSAQQFSDYHSELNMSSLELGDSALYFCASSLPSGRFYEQYFGPGTRLTVT.

In this sample, this clonotype turned up many times. The chain carries TRBV19 and TRBJ2-7; 9 nucleotides match TRBD1. The CDR3 extends over 15 amino acids. V lost 2 bases to trimming and J lost 2 bases; unmatched junction nucleotides: 4. Per germline, CDR1 LNHDA and CDR2 SQIVND (reference sequence). The CDR3 is CASSIRTGAAYEQYF. Here the CDR3 DNA reads TGTGCCAGTAGTATACGGACAGGGGCAGCCTACGAGCAGTACTTC.

V and J are TRBV7-9 and TRBJ1-1; D unresolved. Germline CDR1 and CDR2: SEHNR and FQNEAQ (reference sequence). This CDR3 is built from 14 residues. Trimming took 5 bases from V and 2 from J, leaving 12 bases between them. In DNA form, the CDR3 reads TGTGCCAGCAGCCCTAACGGATACAACACTGAAGCTTTCTTT. This sequence encodes CASSPNGYNTEAFF.

In this sample, this clonotype turned up many times. The chain employs TRBV19 and TRBJ2-3, with TRBD2 matching 7 bases. The CDR3 spans 14 residues. Germline V CDR1 and CDR2: LNHDA, SQIVND (reference sequence). Trimming cost V 3 bases and J 2 bases; bases outside gene matches: 2. The CDR3 nucleotides are TGTGCCAGTAGTATCGGGGGGACCACAGATACGCAGTATTTT. It specifies CASSIGGTTDTQYF.

As to this clonotype: A much larger clone lies a single base off, so this may be a read error. Because it lacks the conserved phenylalanine or tryptophan at the end, this CDR3 is likely a read error. The V call is TRBV7-3, the J call TRBJ1-2; D might be TRBD1 (6 bases). Trimming shortened V by 6 bases and J by 8 bases, and 16 bases separated the two germline ends. Germline CDR1 reads SGHTA; CDR2 reads FQGTGA. This CDR3 has 13 amino acids. CDR3 nucleotides: TGTGCCAGCAGTGAGGGGGTGGGAGGAGGCTACACCCTC. Its translation: CASSEGVGGGYTL.

This clonotype was recorded a few times. DNA for the CDR3: TGTGCCAGCAGCAGGACTAGCGGAGGAAGCACAGATACGCAGTATTTT. This sequence encodes CASSRTSGGSTDTQYF. The chain carries TRBV6-1 and TRBJ2-3, with TRBD2 identical over 10 bases. J lost 0 bases, V lost 6 bases, and 6 bases had no gene match. There are 16 residues in the CDR3. The germline CDR1 and CDR2 sequences are MNHNS and SASEGT.

This clonotype has ten or more counts. The chain recombines TRBV7-2 with TRBJ2-7; D gene unclear. The V end was cut by 3 bases, the J end by 2 bases, with 11 bases between. The CDR3 loop spans 14 amino acids. Germline values: CDR1 SGHTA, CDR2 FQGNSA. CDR3 DNA sequence: TGTGCCAGCAGCTTGGGTACGGAGCCCTACGAGCAGTACTTC. It yields the protein CASSLGTEPYEQYF.

The chain couples TRBV19 to TRBJ1-2, with D possibly being TRBD1 (6 bases). V was clipped by 7 bases and J by 12 bases, with 18 bases between them. The CDR3 contains 12 residues. CDR1 and CDR2 from the germline V gene are LNHDA and SQIVND (reference sequence). Here the CDR3 reads CASTVGTTGNTF. The CDR3 DNA is TGTGCCAGTACCGTGGGGACAACTGGAAACACCTTC.

The V call is TRBV2, the J call TRBJ1-2, with 8 positions matching TRBD1. The CDR3 loop spans 15 amino acids. From germline, CDR1 is SNHLY and CDR2 FYNNEI. V shed 5 bases and J 0 bases; nucleotides not matched to a gene: 5. The DNA of the CDR3 is TGTGCCAGCAGTCCCGGGACAGGACCTAACTATGGCTACACCTTC. Translating gives CASSPGTGPNYGYTF.

V usage is TRBV20-1 and J usage is TRBJ2-7, with D perhaps TRBD1 (7 bases). Trimming took 5 bases from V and 3 from J, leaving 14 bases between them. The CDR3 totals 13 residues. Germline V gene data show CDR1 as DFQATT and CDR2 as SNEGSKA (reference sequence). Here the CDR3 reads CSAWRDSDYEQYF. As DNA, the CDR3 is TGCAGTGCTTGGAGGGACAGCGACTACGAGCAGTACTTC.

With regard to this clonotype: A much larger clone sits a single nucleotide away, making a read error possible. The chain carries TRBV7-8 and TRBJ1-1; no definite D call. Germline V CDR1 and CDR2: SGHVS, FQNEAQ. The CDR3 has 14 residues. Trimming pared 1 base from V and 4 bases from J, leaving 10 bases between. This chain's CDR3 is CASSLERLSTEAFF. CDR3 DNA sequence: TGTGCCAGCAGCTTAGAACGACTGAGCACTGAAGCTTTCTTT.

The gene calls are TRBV10-2 and TRBJ2-7; 14 bases agree with TRBD2. This CDR3 is built from 13 residues. Germline V gives CDR1 WSHSY, CDR2 SAAADI. V lost 9 bases, J lost 9 bases, and 7 bases stayed unmatched. CDR3 bases: TGCGCCAGTGGGACTAGCGGGGGCACGGGGCAGTACTTC. This sequence encodes CASGTSGGTGQYF.

This clonotype was counted many times. A read error may produce the germline difference seen at one junction end. The chain couples TRBV5-1 to TRBJ2-5; the D gene could be TRBD1 or TRBD2 (6 bases each). Germline V CDR1 and CDR2: SGHRS, YFSETQ. This CDR3 is built from 13 residues. The CDR3 DNA follows: TGTGCCAGCAGCTTAGGGGGGCAAGAGACCCAGTACTTC. This sequence encodes CASSLGGQETQYF.